The next 15 T cell receptor beta chains were all read from a single sample in a study of T cell responses to AZD1222 COVID-19 vaccine. The table came from immunoSEQ multiplex PCR; TCRdb's copy has only in-frame clones and leaves some out. The sample holds 55,000 to 70,000 clones, nearly 90% seen once. This specimen consisted of peripheral blood, obtained 28 days after the second AZD1222 dose. The receptors were sampled from an adult who received the AZD1222 COVID-19 vaccine.

Only one count was recorded for this clone. The gene calls are TRBV5-1 and TRBJ2-5; 7 bases map to TRBD2. The V and J ends lost 1 base and 1 base, in that order; junction bases with no gene match: 10. This CDR3 spans 17 amino acids. The V gene's germline CDR1 is SGHRS and CDR2 YFSETQ. The CDR3 reads CASSLNLLATPQETQYF. CDR3 bases: TGCGCCAGCAGCTTGAATTTACTAGCGACGCCCCAAGAGACCCAGTACTTC.

The chain recombines TRBV28 with TRBJ1-2; 7 bases match TRBD1. J gave up 2 bases and V 8 bases, and 5 bases lay outside the gene matches. CDR1 and CDR2 (germline): MDHEN, SYDVKM. The CDR3 sequence is 13 residues long. CDR3 region: CASLPGQNYGYTF. The CDR3 region has the DNA TGTGCCAGCTTACCGGGACAGAACTATGGCTACACCTTC.

V is TRBV7-2 and J is TRBJ1-5; 7 positions agree with TRBD1. This CDR3 region has 15 residues. J gave up 0 bases and V 4 bases, and 3 bases lay outside the gene matches. Germline V gene lookup returns CDR1 SGHTA and CDR2 FQGNSA. In DNA, the CDR3 is TGTGCCAGCAGCTCACAGGGGAATAGCAATCAGCCCCAGCATTTT. Protein sequence: CASSSQGNSNQPQHF.

This sequence joins TRBV9 and TRBJ1-2; TRBD1 might be the D (6 bases). V lost 0 bases to trimming and J lost 2 bases, with 17 bases between them. The CDR3 is made up of 17 amino acids. CDR1 and CDR2 from the germline V gene are SGDLS and YYNGEE. The CDR3 region has the DNA TGTGCCAGCAGCGTAGGCGTTTTGGCAGGGGCCAACTATGGCTACACCTTC. Encoded protein: CASSVGVLAGANYGYTF. Complete variable domain (other parts from reference TRBV9 and TRBJ1-2): DSGVTQTPKHLITATGQRVTLRCSPRSGDLSVYWYQQSLDQGLQFLIQYYNGEERAKGNILERFSAQQFPDLHSELNLSSLELGDSALYFCASSVGVLAGANYGYTFGSGTRLTVV.

This clone appeared a single time. This CDR3 reads CATPDRQGFSREQYF. The CDR3 DNA reads TGTGCCACCCCTGATCGACAGGGATTCTCCCGCGAGCAGTACTTC. This rearrangement joins TRBV11-3 to TRBJ2-7, with 7 nucleotides matching TRBD1. The CDR3 sequence is 15 residues long. V was clipped by 10 bases and J by 6 bases; unmatched bases: 18. Germline CDR1 and CDR2: SGHNT and YENEEA.

The chain carries TRBV5-1 and TRBJ1-4; D possibly corresponds to TRBD1 (5 bases). The V and J ends lost 0 bases and 6 bases respectively, with 9 bases between them. The length of the CDR3 is 14 residues. Germline CDR1 and CDR2: SGHRS and YFSETQ. The CDR3 region is CASSLGQYDEKLFF. The CDR3 nucleotides are TGCGCCAGCAGCTTGGGACAGTATGATGAAAAACTGTTTTTT.

This chain uses TRBV10-1 with TRBJ2-1; 13 bases are a match to TRBD2. In germline, CDR1 is WNHNN, CDR2 SYGVQD (reference sequence). V lost 5 bases and J lost 9; bases outside the gene matches: 7. The CDR3 has 15 residues. For the CDR3, the DNA is TGCGCCAGCAGTCCCCGGACTAGCGGGAGCTCTGAGCAGTTCTTC. Protein product: CASSPRTSGSSEQFF.

This rearrangement joins TRBV7-2 to TRBJ1-2, with no clear D. The length of the CDR3 is 13 residues. The germline V gene has CDR1 SGHTA and CDR2 FQGNSA. Trimming removed 5 bases from V and 2 bases from J, with 9 bases in between. Here the CDR3 reads CASSPGRNYGYTF. The CDR3 region has the DNA TGTGCCAGCAGCCCAGGACGGAACTATGGCTACACCTTC.

The chain is built from TRBV12-5 and TRBJ2-3; no reliable D call. This CDR3 has 14 amino acids. Deletions cut 3 bases from V and 2 bases from J, with 9 bases between. CDR1 and CDR2 from the germline V gene are LGHNT and FRNRAP. Written as DNA, the CDR3 is TGTGCTAGTGGTTTCGGGCAGGACACAGATACGCAGTATTTT. Translated, it gives CASGFGQDTDTQYF.

The rearrangement uses TRBV13 and TRBJ2-1, with 9 bases fitting TRBD1. The CDR3 runs 15 residues. With V trimmed by 4 bases and J by 4 bases, 5 bases remained unmatched. The germline V gene has CDR1 PRHDT and CDR2 FYEKMQ (reference sequence). Here the CDR3 reads CASSSGQGLYNEQFF. CDR3 nucleotides: TGTGCCAGCAGCTCGGGACAGGGCCTTTACAATGAGCAGTTCTTC. The full variable domain, with the rest looked up from reference TRBV13 and TRBJ2-1, is AAGVIQSPRHLIKEKRETATLKCYPIPRHDTVYWYQQGPGQDPQFLISFYEKMQSDKGSIPDRFSAQQFSDYHSELNMSSLELGDSALYFCASSSGQGLYNEQFFGPGTRLTVL.

The sample holds one count of this clone. The chain links TRBV7-9 to TRBJ2-7; possible D gene TRBD2, 7 bases. CDR3 size: 14 residues. The germline CDR1 and CDR2 sequences are SEHNR and FQNEAQ (reference sequence). V lost 5 bases, J lost 6 bases, and 17 bases lay in between. The CDR3 DNA reads TGTGCCAGCAGCAAGTTTGGGGGGGCCTCCGAGCAGTACTTC. Its protein is CASSKFGGASEQYF. The variable domain in full, with the rest retrieved from reference TRBV7-9 and TRBJ2-7, is DTGVSQNPRHKITKRGQNVTFRCDPISEHNRLYWYRQTLGQGPEFLTYFQNEAQLEKSRLLSDRFSAERPKGSFSTLEIQRTEQGDSAMYLCASSKFGGASEQYFGPGTRLTVT.

V gene TRBV18 combines with J gene TRBJ2-7; 14 nucleotides match TRBD2. CDR1 is KGHSH and CDR2 is LQKENI in the germline V gene. The CDR3 totals 17 residues. Losses at the gene ends were 3 bases for V and 4 bases for J; bases not matched to a gene: 8. The chain's CDR3 is CASSPVGLAGDMYEQYF. The CDR3 DNA is TGTGCCAGCTCACCTGTGGGACTAGCGGGAGATATGTACGAGCAGTACTTC.

This clone occurred once. The chain joins TRBV5-8 to TRBJ2-1; D might be TRBD1 or TRBD2, each matching 5 bases. CDR1 is SGHTS and CDR2 is YDEGEE in the germline V gene. Trimming shortened V by 4 bases and J by 5 bases, and 16 bases separated the two germline ends. This CDR3 has 15 residues. The CDR3 here is CASSPGTLSNNEQFF. CDR3 coding DNA: TGTGCCAGCAGCCCCGGGACCCTTTCGAACAATGAGCAGTTCTTC. Full variable domain (outside the CDR3, taken from reference TRBV5-8 and TRBJ2-1): EAGVTQSPTHLIKTRGQQATLRCSPISGHTSVYWYQQALGLGLQFLLWYDEGEERNRGNFPPRFSGRQFPNYSSELNVNALELEDSALYLCASSPGTLSNNEQFFGPGTRLTVL.

The chain links TRBV10-1 to TRBJ2-1; unclear D gene. The V end was cut by 8 bases, the J end by 5 bases, with 22 bases between. This CDR3 is 16 amino acids long. The V gene's germline CDR1 is WNHNN and CDR2 SYGVQD (reference sequence). The CDR3 sequence: CASLKFGKLLDNEQFF. The CDR3 DNA reads as TGCGCCAGCTTAAAGTTTGGGAAACTTTTGGACAATGAGCAGTTCTTC.

The chain joins TRBV18 to TRBJ1-5; no firm D call. Germline lookup yields CDR1 KGHSH and CDR2 LQKENI. There are 14 residues in the CDR3. V lost 4 bases, J lost 4 bases, and 11 bases lay in between. Here the CDR3 reads CASSQGRSNQPQHF. CDR3 nucleotide sequence: TGTGCCAGCTCACAAGGACGTTCGAATCAGCCCCAGCATTTT.